Following are 13 T cell receptor beta chains from one sample sequenced in a study of blood T cell repertoires in COVID-19. The assay was immunoSEQ multiplex PCR, and TCRdb's table has in-frame clones only and misses some. This repertoire shows some 180,000 clones, 90% found once; its top ten account for roughly 0.56%. What was sequenced was peripheral blood. The receptors derive from a man over 45 with acute or convalescent COVID-19.

This clone was counted a few times. The chain links TRBV18 to TRBJ2-7; possible D gene TRBD2, 6 bases. The germline V gene has CDR1 KGHSH and CDR2 LQKENI. The CDR3 spans 14 residues. The V end was cut by 4 bases, the J end by 7 bases, with 17 bases between. DNA for the CDR3: TGTGCCAGCTCACGAACCGAGGCGCGGGGTGAGCAGTACGTC. Translated, it gives CASSRTEARGEQYV.

The chain couples TRBV10-3 to TRBJ1-1, with D unresolved. Germline lookup yields CDR1 ENHRY and CDR2 SYGVKD. This CDR3 has 15 amino acids. With 0 bases removed from V and 0 bases from J, the gap between germline ends came to 8 bases. The CDR3 DNA sequence: TGTGCCATCAGTGAGTCGTGGCGGTTGAACACTGAAGCTTTCTTT. This codes for CAISESWRLNTEAFF.

This clone turned up a few times. The rearrangement uses TRBV6-5 and TRBJ1-5; 7 positions match TRBD1. Germline CDR1 MNHEY, CDR2 SVGAGI. This CDR3 has 14 amino acids. Unmatched junction bases numbered 5, after V lost 9 bases and J lost 0 bases. Here the CDR3 DNA reads TGTGCCAGTCACTGGACAGGTAGCAATCAGCCCCAGCATTTT. As protein: CASHWTGSNQPQHF.

This chain joins TRBV5-1 and TRBJ2-2, with a possible D match to TRBD1 (6 bases). Looked up from germline, CDR1 is SGHRS and CDR2 is YFSETQ. This CDR3 contains 16 residues. V shed 0 bases and J shed 1 base, with 10 bases lying between them. In DNA, the CDR3 is TGCGCCAGCAGCTTGGCGGTGACAGGGAACACCGGGGAGCTGTTTTTT. Translation: CASSLAVTGNTGELFF.

This clone was counted once. The genes are TRBV4-2 and TRBJ2-2, with D unclear. The ends were cut back, 4 bases at V and 8 bases at J, with 2 bases in the middle. CDR3 length: 10 amino acids. In germline, CDR1 is LGHNA, CDR2 YNFKEQ. CDR3 loop: CASSLGELFF. The CDR3 nucleotides read TGTGCCAGCAGCCTAGGGGAGCTGTTTTTT.

The V gene is TRBV7-2, the J gene TRBJ2-5; 16 positions agree with TRBD2. With 5 bases clipped from V and 5 bases from J, the junction kept 2 bases outside the gene matches. CDR3 length: 15 residues. The V gene's germline CDR1 is SGHTA and CDR2 FQGNSA. The CDR3 nucleotides read TGTGCCAGCAGCCCGGGACTAGCGGGAGGGGAGACCCAGTACTTC. Its protein is CASSPGLAGGETQYF.

V gene TRBV10-3 combines with J gene TRBJ2-1; a possible D gene is TRBD2 (5 bases). The CDR3 is 15 residues long. The germline V gene has CDR1 ENHRY and CDR2 SYGVKD. Between the trimmed V and J ends, which lost 5 bases and 3 bases, there was a span of 14 bases. The chain's CDR3 is CAISLRGIDYNEQFF. The CDR3 DNA reads TGTGCCATCAGTTTACGGGGAATAGACTACAATGAGCAGTTCTTC.

A word on this clone: Additional DNA sequences in this sample encode the identical CDR3. CDR3 sequence reads: CASSIRGTDTQYF. CDR3 bases: TGTGCCAGTAGTATAAGGGGGACAGATACGCAGTATTTT. The chain recombines TRBV19 with TRBJ2-3, with D possibly matching TRBD1 (6 bases). Germline-derived CDR1 and CDR2 are LNHDA and SQIVND (reference sequence). CDR3 length: 13 amino acids. Deletions cut 2 bases from V and 3 bases from J, with 6 bases between.

The V and J genes are TRBV19 and TRBJ1-1, with a weak D call TRBD1 (6 bases). This CDR3 region has 13 residues. Trimming took off 4 bases at V and 5 bases at J, with 11 bases between the two ends. CDR1 is LNHDA, CDR2 SQIVND, per germline (reference sequence). The CDR3 protein is CASSNTRGTEAFF. The CDR3 nucleotides are TGTGCCAGTAGTAACACAAGGGGGACTGAAGCTTTCTTT. Based on the CDR3 plus reference TRBV19 and TRBJ1-1, the full variable domain is DGGITQSPKYLFRKEGQNVTLSCEQNLNHDAMYWYRQDPGQGLRLIYYSQIVNDFQKGDIAEGYSVSREKKESFPLTVTSAQKNPTAFYLCASSNTRGTEAFFGQGTRLTVV.

This clone has just one count. The chain has TRBV11-2 and TRBJ1-6; D is unclear. Trimming shortened V by 0 bases and J by 13 bases, and 10 bases separated the two germline ends. Germline V gene data show CDR1 as SGHAT and CDR2 as FQNNGV. The CDR3 is 13 amino acids. As DNA, the CDR3 is TGTGCCAGCAGCTTAGATCACCTAGGTCCCCTCCACTTT. This gives the protein CASSLDHLGPLHF. Full variable domain (remainder filled in from reference TRBV11-2 and TRBJ1-6): EAGVAQSPRYKIIEKRQSVAFWCNPISGHATLYWYQQILGQGPKLLIQFQNNGVVDDSQLPKDRFSAERLKGVDSTLKIQPAKLEDSAVYLCASSLDHLGPLHFGNGTRLTVT.

This chain connects TRBV20-1 to TRBJ2-3; D is perhaps TRBD1 (5 bases). V shed 5 bases and J shed 5 bases, with 8 bases lying between them. This CDR3 is 11 amino acids long. Germline CDR1 and CDR2: DFQATT and SNEGSKA (reference sequence). DNA of the CDR3: TGCAGTGCTCCAAGGGGAGATACGCAGTATTTT. This encodes CSAPRGDTQYF.

The chain couples TRBV10-3 to TRBJ2-1; 13 nucleotides line up with TRBD2. Germline-derived CDR1 and CDR2 are ENHRY and SYGVKD. Trimming at V came to 6 bases and at J to 0 bases, leaving 5 bases not matched to a gene. The CDR3 covers 17 residues. Here the CDR3 DNA reads TGTGCCATCAGAGCGGGACTAGCGGGAACCTCCTACAATGAGCAGTTCTTC. It specifies CAIRAGLAGTSYNEQFF.

This clone was detected ten times or more. The DNA of the CDR3 is TGTGCCAGCAGCGTAGAGAGGACAGGGCGACCCCTCCACTTT. Translating gives CASSVERTGRPLHF. The chain recombines TRBV9 with TRBJ1-6, with 8 positions matching TRBD1. This CDR3 has 14 residues. The germline V gene encodes CDR1 SGDLS and CDR2 YYNGEE. V was pared by 0 bases and J by 12 bases, with 5 bases of the junction left unmatched.